This TCR beta chain was sequenced for a study of PD-1 blockade in classical Hodgkin lymphoma. The assay was immunoSEQ multiplex PCR, and TCRdb's table has in-frame clones only and misses some. The data contain tens of thousands of clones, over 90% of them singletons. This clone was detected only once. There are 18 residues in the CDR3. The V gene end was trimmed by 2 bases and the J gene end by 2 bases; junction bases not matched to a gene: 8. From germline, CDR1 is SGHRS and CDR2 YFSETQ. Time point noted: newly diagnosed, previously untreated cHL patient sample. Source material: peripheral blood mononuclear cells (PBMCs). J is TRBJ2-3 and V is TRBV5-1, with 13 bases aligning to TRBD2. The TCR originated in a human donor with classical Hodgkin lymphoma. The CDR3 bases are TGCGCCAGCAGCTTTGGACTAGCGGGGGCCAGACTCACAGATACGCAGTATTTT. Translated, it gives CASSFGLAGARLTDTQYF.